Presented here are 24 T cell receptor beta chains from one specimen sequenced in a study of early T cells in non-severe SARS-CoV-2 infection. TCRdb itself ran the 5' RACE reads through MiXCR, one entry per CDR3 protein. The repertoire holds around 80,000 distinct CDR3 sequences, with 12% to 15% as singletons. Sequences were obtained from whole blood. Receptor source: an adult who was a healthcare worker with PCR-confirmed SARS-CoV-2 infection or an uninfected control (not recorded which).

This clonotype was counted ten times or more. This rearrangement joins TRBV4-2 to TRBJ1-2; D unclear. Per the germline V gene, CDR1 is LGHNA and CDR2 is YNFKEQ. The ends were cut back, 2 bases at V and 0 bases at J, with 7 bases in the middle. The CDR3 is made up of 14 amino acids. Here the CDR3 DNA reads TGTGCCAGCAGCCAACTGGAAGCTAACTATGGCTACACCTTC. Protein product: CASSQLEANYGYTF.

This clonotype has only a few counts. V and J are TRBV7-2 and TRBJ2-1, with 9 positions matching TRBD2. V lost 3 bases to trimming and J lost 3 bases; unmatched junction nucleotides: 3. CDR1 is SGHTA, CDR2 FQGNSA, per germline. The CDR3 is 15 amino acids. CDR3 nucleotides: TGTGCCAGCAGCTTCCTAGCGGGGTACTACAATGAGCAGTTCTTC. As protein: CASSFLAGYYNEQFF.

In this sample, this clonotype turned up a few times. The V and J genes are TRBV20-1 and TRBJ2-1; the D is unclear. Germline loops: CDR1 DFQATT, CDR2 SNEGSKA (reference sequence). The V end lost 0 bases, the J end lost 10 bases, and 13 bases lay between the germline ends. The CDR3 consists of 13 residues. In nucleotides, the CDR3 is TGCAGTGCTAGAGATCGGGTGGCGGTCGAGCAGTTCTTC. Translating gives CSARDRVAVEQFF.

This chain connects TRBV20-1 to TRBJ2-3; a possible D gene is TRBD2 (6 bases). The CDR3 runs 15 residues. Trimming left V 2 bases short and J 0 bases short, with 12 bases between. Germline V gene sequence: CDR1 DFQATT, CDR2 SNEGSKA (reference sequence). The CDR3 loop is CSARTGLPSTDTQYF. In nucleotides, the CDR3 is TGCAGTGCTAGAACGGGACTGCCTAGCACAGATACGCAGTATTTT.

The V gene is TRBV9, the J gene TRBJ2-1, with D tentatively TRBD2 (7 bases). The CDR3 has 14 residues. V was cut by 2 bases and J by 9 bases, with 15 bases left in between. Germline V CDR1 and CDR2: SGDLS, YYNGEE. CDR3 protein: CASSVARGASEQFF. For the CDR3, the DNA is TGTGCCAGCAGCGTGGCCCGGGGGGCAAGTGAGCAGTTCTTC.

The chain uses TRBV10-3 and TRBJ1-2, with D hard to call. Trimming removed 8 bases from V and 4 bases from J, with 14 bases in between. This CDR3 comprises 13 residues. The germline gives CDR1 ENHRY, CDR2 SYGVKD. CDR3 sequence: CAISEEPRYGYTF. The CDR3 DNA is TGTGCCATCTCCGAGGAGCCCCGCTATGGCTACACCTTC.

This clonotype was detected ten times or more. The rearrangement uses TRBV29-1 and TRBJ2-7; 8 bases match TRBD1. There are 14 residues in the CDR3. The V segment lost 2 bases and the J segment 0 bases; nucleotides outside the gene matches: 3. Germline V gene sequence: CDR1 SQVTM, CDR2 ANQGSEA. This CDR3 reads CSVENQGASYEQYF. The CDR3 bases are TGCAGCGTTGAAAATCAGGGGGCCTCCTACGAGCAGTACTTC.

Ten or more counts support this clonotype. CDR3 region: CASSHNRIAGGNTGELFF. In DNA form, the CDR3 reads TGTGCCAGCAGCCACAACAGGATAGCGGGGGGGAACACCGGGGAGCTGTTTTTT. The chain employs TRBV11-3 and TRBJ2-2, with 10 bases that match TRBD2. Germline CDR1 reads SGHNT; CDR2 reads YENEEA. J gave up 1 base and V 5 bases, and 10 bases lay outside the gene matches. This CDR3 contains 18 residues. The whole variable domain, filled in from reference TRBV11-3 and TRBJ2-2, reads EAGVVQSPRYKIIEKKQPVAFWCNPISGHNTLYWYLQNLGQGPELLIRYENEEAVDDSQLPKDRFSAERLKGVDSTLKIQPAELGDSAVYLCASSHNRIAGGNTGELFFGEGSRLTVL.

Ten or more counts support this clonotype. The chain is built from TRBV7-6 and TRBJ2-7; weak D call: TRBD2 (6 bases). Germline V gene data show CDR1 as SGHVS and CDR2 as FNYEAQ. V shed 1 base and J shed 4 bases, with 11 bases lying between them. The CDR3 is 14 residues long. This CDR3 reads CASSLGARGYEQYF. The CDR3 region has the DNA TGTGCCAGCAGCTTAGGGGCCCGGGGGTACGAGCAGTACTTC.

The chain combines TRBV7-9 with TRBJ2-7; a weak D match, TRBD1 (6 bases). CDR1 is SEHNR and CDR2 is FQNEAQ in the germline V gene (reference sequence). This CDR3 comprises 14 residues. V was shortened by 4 bases and J by 1 base, with 11 bases between the two germline ends. The CDR3 loop is CASSSRQASYEQYF. In nucleotides, the CDR3 is TGTGCCAGCAGCTCTAGACAGGCGTCCTACGAGCAGTACTTC.

This clonotype was found many times. The rearrangement uses TRBV11-2 and TRBJ2-3, with D tentatively TRBD2 (6 bases). V was cut by 0 bases and J by 2 bases, with 9 bases left in between. Germline V lookup: CDR1 SGHAT, CDR2 FQNNGV. This CDR3 spans 15 amino acids. CDR3 loop: CASSLEGGYTDTQYF. CDR3 nucleotide sequence: TGTGCCAGCAGCTTAGAGGGGGGATACACAGATACGCAGTATTTT.

At least ten counts were recorded for this clonotype. V and J are TRBV29-1 and TRBJ1-1; D uncertain. The CDR3 sequence is 13 residues long. The germline V gene encodes CDR1 SQVTM and CDR2 ANQGSEA. Trimming removed 2 bases from V and 0 bases from J, with 7 bases in between. CDR3 sequence reads: CSVENAVNTEAFF. Written as DNA, the CDR3 is TGCAGCGTTGAAAATGCAGTGAACACTGAAGCTTTCTTT.

At least ten counts were recorded for this clonotype. The gene calls are TRBV24-1 and TRBJ2-2; D gene unclear. The CDR3 has 9 residues. The V and J ends lost 9 bases and 6 bases respectively, with 1 base between them. Germline loops: CDR1 KGHDR, CDR2 SFDVKD. CDR3 sequence reads: CATPGELFF. DNA for the CDR3: TGTGCCACCCCCGGGGAGCTGTTTTTT.

This clonotype was found many times. In nucleotides, the CDR3 is TGCGCCAGCAGCCAAGGTCGGGCCCCACAGTATTTT. The encoded protein is CASSQGRAPQYF. This chain uses TRBV4-3 with TRBJ2-3; D is unclear. The CDR3 extends over 12 amino acids. Germline-derived CDR1 and CDR2 are LGHNA and YSLEER. Trimming cost V 1 base and J 12 bases, with 11 bases left between them.

This clonotype was observed at least ten times. J is TRBJ2-1 and V is TRBV20-1; 8 nucleotides match TRBD2. V trimming: 1 base; J trimming: 6 bases; junction bases outside the gene matches: 2. Germline V gene lookup returns CDR1 DFQATT and CDR2 SNEGSKA (reference sequence). This CDR3 has 13 amino acids. In DNA form, the CDR3 reads TGCAGTGCTAGAGCGCTAGCGGGCAATGAGCAGTTCTTC. This codes for CSARALAGNEQFF.

This clonotype was detected ten times or more. The chain joins TRBV2 to TRBJ1-4; no definite D call. This CDR3 spans 13 amino acids. Per the germline V gene, CDR1 is SNHLY and CDR2 is FYNNEI. With 8 bases removed from V and 8 bases from J, the gap between germline ends came to 15 bases. CDR3: CASYRRLGEKLFF. CDR3 in DNA: TGTGCCAGCTACAGACGTCTGGGCGAAAAACTGTTTTTT.

This clonotype turned up a few times. V gene TRBV23-1 combines with J gene TRBJ2-3; 12 positions match TRBD2. TRBV23-1 is an ORF, and what it does is uncertain. Trimming cost V 2 bases and J 4 bases; bases outside gene matches: 10. CDR3 length: 18 amino acids. The CDR3: CASSQVLTSGGPPDTQYF. The CDR3 nucleotides are TGCGCCAGCAGTCAAGTACTCACTAGCGGGGGGCCCCCAGATACGCAGTATTTT.

The table lists this clonotype with a few counts. This rearrangement joins TRBV7-8 to TRBJ1-5, with TRBD1 matching over 7 bases. The CDR3 extends over 15 amino acids. Germline V lookup: CDR1 SGHVS, CDR2 FQNEAQ. V shed 5 bases, J shed 6 bases, and the junction held 10 bases outside the gene matches. In nucleotides, the CDR3 is TGTGCCAGCAGCCCAAGGGAGGGGGCGGTTCAGCCCCAGCATTTT. Protein sequence: CASSPREGAVQPQHF. The whole variable domain, remainder taken from reference TRBV7-8 and TRBJ1-5, is GAGVSQSPRYKVAKRGQDVALRCDPISGHVSLFWYQQALGQGPEFLTYFQNEAQLDKSGLPSDRFFAERPEGSVSTLKIQRTQQEDSAVYLCASSPREGAVQPQHFGDGTRLSIL.

The rearrangement joins TRBV11-2 to TRBJ2-1; D is unclear. The germline V gene encodes CDR1 SGHAT and CDR2 FQNNGV. CDR3 length: 14 amino acids. V lost 0 bases and J 6 bases, leaving 9 bases between the germline ends. The CDR3 region is CASSLDYPGNEQFF. In nucleotides, the CDR3 is TGTGCCAGCAGCTTAGATTATCCGGGCAATGAGCAGTTCTTC.

This clonotype has at least ten counts. V usage is TRBV7-8 and J usage is TRBJ2-1, with TRBD2 matching over 9 bases. Germline V CDR1 and CDR2: SGHVS, FQNEAQ. This CDR3 spans 17 amino acids. J was trimmed by 1 base and V by 3 bases; bases with no gene match: 7. The CDR3 reads CASSFSGGKSSYNEQFF. CDR3 DNA sequence: TGTGCCAGCAGCTTTAGCGGGGGAAAGTCGTCCTACAATGAGCAGTTCTTC.

In its sample, this clonotype was seen once. The rearrangement joins TRBV10-3 to TRBJ2-7, with D hard to call. The V and J ends lost 3 bases and 5 bases respectively, with 8 bases between them. Per the germline V gene, CDR1 is ENHRY and CDR2 is SYGVKD. This CDR3 is built from 12 residues. In nucleotides, the CDR3 is TGTGCCATCAGTGATAAGCTTCACGAGCAGTACTTC. Its protein is CAISDKLHEQYF.

This clonotype was observed a handful of times. The chain links TRBV7-2 to TRBJ2-7, with 9 bases fitting TRBD2. Losses at the gene ends were 4 bases for V and 6 bases for J; bases not matched to a gene: 7. CDR1 and CDR2 (germline): SGHTA, FQGNSA. CDR3 length: 14 amino acids. The CDR3 reads CASSSSGAEIEQYF. The DNA for the CDR3 is TGTGCCAGCAGCTCTAGCGGGGCGGAAATCGAGCAGTACTTC.

CDR3: CASSSPRTGYEQYF. In DNA form, the CDR3 reads TGTGCCAGCAGTTCCCCGCGTACTGGCTACGAGCAGTACTTC. The gene calls are TRBV12-3 or TRBV12-4 and TRBJ2-7; D is uncertain. V lost 4 bases, J lost 3 bases, and 13 bases lay in between. The CDR3 runs to 14 residues.

This clonotype was found many times. The J gene is TRBJ2-2, the V gene TRBV5-1; weak D call: TRBD1 (5 bases). V was shortened by 2 bases and J by 5 bases, with 13 bases between the two germline ends. CDR1 and CDR2 (germline): SGHRS, YFSETQ. CDR3 length equals 15 residues. As DNA, the CDR3 is TGCGCCAGCAGCTTCGGACAAGGAAGGACCGGGGAGCTGTTTTTT. It encodes CASSFGQGRTGELFF.